The present T cell receptor (beta chain) was sequenced within a study of CD8+CD57+ T cells in acquired aplastic anemia. Study-wide background: On average, sorted CD4+ and CD8+ cells gave roughly 3 ug of DNA.

Selection for sequencing was limited to patients who had shown CD8+CD57+ cell expansion by flow cytometry. Patients, without exception, had severe acquired aplastic anemia. V lost 6 bases, J lost 3 bases, and 15 bases lay in between. The CDR3 spans 14 residues. Germline CDR1 and CDR2: SGHVS and FQNEAQ. CDR3 and TCR beta VDJ profiling relied on genomic DNA as the template. MiXCR was run by TCRdb on the reads, yielding one entry per CDR3 protein. This sample has around 430,000 distinct CDR3 sequences, with around 32% found just once. This clonotype was counted between two and nine times. V usage is TRBV7-8 and J usage is TRBJ2-7, with D uncertain. The origin of this receptor is a human donor with aplastic anemia. Material for sequencing was sorted CD4+, CD8+, or CD8+CD57+ T cells (not recorded which) from PBMCs. In DNA, the CDR3 is TGTGCCAGCAGTCACGGGCCTACCAGCTACGAGCAGTACTTC. It encodes CASSHGPTSYEQYF.